This T cell receptor (beta chain) was retrieved from a study of human T cells and chemical hapten exposure. Time point noted: patch test 2, 6 weeks after DPC sensitization. Treatment in this sample: therapeutic diphenylcyclopropenone sensitization with weekly scalp DPC. In the library, unique molecular identifiers were attached to individual cDNA molecules. A single record per CDR3 protein comes from TCRdb applying MiXCR to the RACE reads. In the table there are tens of thousands of distinct CDR3 sequences, 8.5% of which are singletons. On this clonotype itself: This may stem from a read error, because a much larger clone lies one nucleotide away.

There are 16 residues in the CDR3. Per germline, CDR1 LGHDT and CDR2 YNNKEL (reference sequence). This TCR derives from a woman aged 45 to 65 with alopecia areata. Some clones in this sample may be carry-over from other donors' samples. The starting material was whole blood, obtained in connection with sensitization to the hapten diphenylcyclopropenone (DPC). V usage is TRBV3-1 and J usage is TRBJ1-5; TRBD1 is a possible D gene (5 bases). The chain's CDR3 is CASSQDHRAGRQPQNF. CDR3 DNA: TGTGCCAGCAGCCAAGATCATCGGGCAGGGAGGCAGCCCCAGAATTTT.